One T cell receptor beta chain is described in this entry. This specimen belongs to a study of blood T cell repertoires in COVID-19. Study details: Samples taken during acute and convalescent COVID-19 were collected in the United States, Italy and Spain. Sources were T cells, B-cell-depleted T cells, or PBMCs; the material itself was cDNA or gDNA.

In the original analysis: Reference gene primers were amplified, and this amplification served to estimate nucleated cell counts. This table comes from immunoSEQ multiplex PCR, and its TCRdb copy is limited to in-frame clones, with some not included. V, J and clone size derive from that table, while D and trimming were established from the DNA sequence. This sample has hundreds of thousands of clones, with 75% to 90% found just once. The CDR3 is made up of 13 amino acids. CDR1 and CDR2 (germline): SGHKS, YYEKEE (reference sequence). With 3 bases clipped from V and 5 bases from J, the junction kept 4 bases outside the gene matches.

Sample: peripheral blood. The V call is TRBV5-5, the J call TRBJ1-2; 7 bases agree with TRBD1. The clonotype originates from a man in his sixties who had recovered from COVID-19. The CDR3 protein is CASSWTGNYGYTF. In DNA form, the CDR3 reads TGTGCCAGCAGCTGGACAGGCAATTATGGCTACACCTTC.